This T cell receptor beta chain comes out of a study of T cell repertoires in cytomegalovirus infection. Study background: CMV epitopes, recently identified HLA-C-restricted and well-studied HLA-B-restricted, were used. The public TCR beta signatures pointed to both CMV infection and matching HLA type.

The CDR3 extends over 13 amino acids. Losses at the gene ends were 5 bases for V and 4 bases for J; bases not matched to a gene: 4. Per the germline V gene, CDR1 is MNHEY and CDR2 is SVGAGI. TCRdb used MiXCR to reprocess the reads, holding one entry per CDR3 protein. The repertoire holds around 120,000 distinct CDR3 sequences, with under 45% as singletons. This clonotype was detected only a few times. Antigen specificity is unknown. Findings and caveats of the study: Dominating the ex vivo response were TCR beta clonotypes that were CMV-specific and HLA-C-restricted. CMV carriers with the relevant HLA were identified by cumulative public TCR beta family frequency.

This TCR was recovered from a human donor in good health (CMV status not recorded). Some clones in this sample may be carry-over from other donors' samples. Here the sequenced sample was CD8+ T cells from cultured PBMCs, taken from culture after CMV antigen stimulation. This sequence joins TRBV6-5 and TRBJ1-2, with 7 nucleotides matching TRBD1. The CDR3 DNA sequence: TGTGCCAGCAGTCTACAGGGGATCTATGGCTACACCTTC. Encoded protein: CASSLQGIYGYTF.